This TCR beta chain was recovered during a study of shared clonotypes between healthy human individuals (dated by TCRdb to the early 2020s). Turning to the overall study: The cohort comprised a couple of women and three men aged 18 to 49 years. For each donor, three plates each were used for CD4 naive and CD4 memory, two plates were used for CD8 naive, and one plate was used for CD8 memory. To estimate repertoire size and how much clonotype sharing occurs between individuals, the study deeply sequenced the blood TCR repertoires of five healthy adults. To increase sequencing depth and limit assay-specific biases, TCR repertoire library preparation and sequencing were carried out by different laboratories using diverse techniques. Leukapheresis yielded between about 0.94 and 8.9 billion PBMCs per donor. Summary of the overall study and its limitations: Naive subsets generally had larger estimated clonotype richness than memory subsets did. Pairwise subsampling led to the expectation that sequencing depth would affect the degree of clonotype sharing among donors. Across four donors, approximately 5% of naive CD4, 3.5% of naive CD8, under 2.5% of memory CD4, and 0.3% to 0.45% of memory CD8 clonotypes were shared. Rarefaction of sorted-subset datasets indicated incomplete sequencing despite the large sequencing depth. Because the study included only a small number of donors, the genetic and exposure-history diversity represented was limited. Compared with non-shared clonotypes, clonotypes shared by all four sorted-subset donors had higher generation probabilities. Only blood was sampled, and tissue TCR repertoires likely differ from those in blood.

This clone was seen more than once but under ten times. Its antigen has not been determined. The input lacks base qualities; no much larger clone sits a single base away. TCR CDR3 regions were amplified from genomic DNA by multiplex PCR using the deep immunoSEQ assay. Extracted genomic DNA from each cell subset was spread evenly across all wells of several immunoSEQ 96-well plates, with each plate serving as a replicate. For sorted subsets, 200 to 250 ng of genomic DNA, equivalent to 25,000 to 35,000 T cell genomes, went into each replicate PCR. The purified libraries were quantified using a Qubit 3.0 fluorometer, sized with a Bioanalyzer 2100, and then quantified again using the KAPA Library Quantification kit. Every immunoSEQ 96-well plate was sequenced on a dedicated single-read 150-cycle Illumina NextSeq 550 flow cell. The original pipeline was this. Because only junctional sequences without quality scores were contained in the immunoSEQ output, filtering matching that applied to full-length reads could not be performed. Sequences were annotated with PyIR, a Python wrapper for IgBLAST v1.9, and V/J genes and CDR3 were assigned using IMGT germline references. Reads were removed for weak V/J assignments (E-value above 1e-6), missing CDR3, stop codons, out-of-frame junctions, or ambiguous translated residues. V3J clonotypes were defined by identical inferred V gene, J gene, and CDR3 amino acid sequence. The percentage overlap between two repertoires was calculated by dividing the number of shared unique clonotypes by the size of the smaller repertoire. Repertoire richness was assessed with RTK rarefaction, the Chao1 estimator, and Recon v2.1 estimates of unobserved clonotypes. Generation probabilities were computed with OLGA for all TCRbeta clonotypes obtained by the gDNA method from several donors. What TCRdb holds here is the immuneACCESS table cut down to in-frame rearrangements. Part of the clones is not present; checked against another copy, under half of the missing clones reflect an unresolved V gene, and the others are unexplained. V and J calls and clone size are copied from that table; D and trimming were computed from the DNA. A total of fewer than 3 million clones appear in this sample, roughly 90% of them only once. The ten largest make up roughly 0.34% of the sample.

The germline V gene specifies SNHLY as CDR1 and FYNNEI as CDR2. The junction carries 10 bases between V and J, which are trimmed by 5 bases and 2 bases respectively. Including cysteine and phenylalanine, the CDR3 has 14 amino acids. The CDR3 DNA has 42 bases and is translated from base 1. The donors were healthy, HIV-negative adults with no recently reported acute infections or vaccinations. All donors were Caucasian adults living in Nashville, Tennessee, USA. Magnetic negative selection was used to enrich CD4+ T cells, after which naive cells were positively selected on CD45RA and the negative fraction became the memory subset. Blood was obtained by leukapheresis, after which PBMCs were separated by Ficoll-Histopaque density gradient centrifugation and cryopreserved in liquid nitrogen vapor phase. Analytical flow cytometry was used to check the purity and quantity of each magnetically sorted T cell population. From each sorted fraction, genomic DNA was isolated and quantified by UV absorbance on a Nanodrop 2000c.

The chain is encoded by TRBV2 joined to TRBJ1-5; TRBD1 is perhaps the D gene, given 5 matching bases. Sequences were obtained from naive CD4+ T cells from PBMCs. The cell subset or site label, as the study defines it: CD45RA+ positively selected. The origin of this receptor is a man in his late teens or twenties in good health. Some clones in this sample may be carry-over from other donors' samples. Here the CDR3 is given as CASSRGEGNQPQHF. At the DNA level, the sequence is TGTGCCAGCAGTCGAGGGGAGGGCAATCAGCCCCAGCATTTT. With the portions outside the CDR3 filled from the reference TRBV2 and TRBJ1-5 genes, the complete variable region becomes EPEVTQTPSHQVTQMGQEVILRCVPISNHLYFYWYRQILGQKVEFLVSFYNNEISEKSEIFDDQFSVERPDGSNFTLKIRSTKLEDSAMYFCASSRGEGNQPQHFGDGTRLSIL.